This TCR beta chain is drawn from a study of yellow fever vaccine responses in identical twins. Notes on this clonotype: As yet, its antigen is unknown.

Regarding the study as a whole: Twin vaccine T cell responses reportedly seemed partly convergent, partly personalized.

TCRdb fed the RT-PCR reads into MiXCR, producing one record per CDR3 protein. The data contain some 35,000 distinct CDR3 sequences, more than 45% of them singletons. The length of the CDR3 is 16 residues. The junction had 7 bases not matched to a gene; V was cut back by 0 bases and J by 5 bases. This sample comprised T cells from blood (PBMCs), unsorted or a sorted subset (not recorded which), obtained before or after yellow fever vaccination (not recorded which). This clonotype originated in a woman aged 18-30 years who received the yellow fever vaccine. V gene TRBV23-1 combines with J gene TRBJ1-5; TRBD1 aligns across 7 bases. TRBV23-1 belongs to the ORF category, with a function that is uncertain. The CDR3 region is CASSQSVGTVYQPQHF. CDR3 nucleotide sequence: TGCGCCAGCAGTCAATCGGTTGGGACAGTCTATCAGCCCCAGCATTTT.